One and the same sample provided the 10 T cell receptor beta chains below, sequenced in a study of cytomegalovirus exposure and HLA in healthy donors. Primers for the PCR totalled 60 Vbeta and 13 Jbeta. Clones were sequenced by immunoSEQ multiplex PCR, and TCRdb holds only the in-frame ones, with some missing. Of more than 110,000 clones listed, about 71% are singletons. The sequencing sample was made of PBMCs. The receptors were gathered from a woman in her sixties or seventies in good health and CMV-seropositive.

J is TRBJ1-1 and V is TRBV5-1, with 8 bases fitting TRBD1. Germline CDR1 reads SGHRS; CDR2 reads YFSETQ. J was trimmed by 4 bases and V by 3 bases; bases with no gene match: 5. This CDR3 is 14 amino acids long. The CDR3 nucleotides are TGCGCCAGCAGCTCCACAACAGGGGGCACTGAAGCTTTCTTT. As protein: CASSSTTGGTEAFF.

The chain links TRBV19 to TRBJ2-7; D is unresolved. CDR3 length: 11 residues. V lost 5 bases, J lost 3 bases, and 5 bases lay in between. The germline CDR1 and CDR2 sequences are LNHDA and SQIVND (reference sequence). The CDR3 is CASSYNYEQYF. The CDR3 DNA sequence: TGTGCCAGTAGTTACAACTACGAGCAGTACTTC.

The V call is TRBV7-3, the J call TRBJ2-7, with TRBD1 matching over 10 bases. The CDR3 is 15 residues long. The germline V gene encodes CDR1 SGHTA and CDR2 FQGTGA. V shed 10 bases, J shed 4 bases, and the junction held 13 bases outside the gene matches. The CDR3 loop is CATEGRDRGSYEQYF. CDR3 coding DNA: TGTGCCACCGAAGGACGGGACAGGGGATCTTACGAGCAGTACTTC.

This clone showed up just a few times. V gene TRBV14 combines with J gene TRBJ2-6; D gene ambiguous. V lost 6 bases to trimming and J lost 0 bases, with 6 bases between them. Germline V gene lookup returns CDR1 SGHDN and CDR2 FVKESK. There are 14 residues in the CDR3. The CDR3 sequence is CASRGSSGANVLTF. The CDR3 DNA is TGTGCCAGCAGGGGCAGCTCTGGGGCCAACGTCCTGACTTTC. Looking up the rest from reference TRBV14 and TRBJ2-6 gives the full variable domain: EAGVTQFPSHSVIEKGQTVTLRCDPISGHDNLYWYRRVMGKEIKFLLHFVKESKQDESGMPNNRFLAERTGGTYSTLKVQPAELEDSGVYFCASRGSSGANVLTFGAGSRLTVL.

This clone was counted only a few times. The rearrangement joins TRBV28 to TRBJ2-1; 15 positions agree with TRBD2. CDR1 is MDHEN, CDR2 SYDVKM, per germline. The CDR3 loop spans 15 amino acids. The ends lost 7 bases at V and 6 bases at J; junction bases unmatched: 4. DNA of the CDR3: TGTGCCAGCACCCTGGGACTAGCGGGAGGCAATGAGCAGTTCTTC. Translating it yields CASTLGLAGGNEQFF.

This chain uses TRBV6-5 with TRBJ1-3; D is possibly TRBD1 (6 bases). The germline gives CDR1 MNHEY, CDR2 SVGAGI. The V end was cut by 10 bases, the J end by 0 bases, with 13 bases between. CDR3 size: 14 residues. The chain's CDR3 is CATLDRRSGNTIYF. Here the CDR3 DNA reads TGTGCCACCCTCGACAGGCGCTCTGGAAACACCATATATTTT.

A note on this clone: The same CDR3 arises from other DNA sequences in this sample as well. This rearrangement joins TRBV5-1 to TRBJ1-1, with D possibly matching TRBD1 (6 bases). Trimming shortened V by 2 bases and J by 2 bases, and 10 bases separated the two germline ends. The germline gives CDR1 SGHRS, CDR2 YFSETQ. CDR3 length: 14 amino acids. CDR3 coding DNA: TGCGCCAGCAGCTTTGACAGGCCTAACACTGAAGCTTTCTTT. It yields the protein CASSFDRPNTEAFF. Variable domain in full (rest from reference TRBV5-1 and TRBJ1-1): KAGVTQTPRYLIKTRGQQVTLSCSPISGHRSVSWYQQTPGQGLQFLFEYFSETQRNKGNFPGRFSGRQFSNSRSEMNVSTLELGDSALYLCASSFDRPNTEAFFGQGTRLTVV.

The CDR3 sequence is CATKGGQGLGEQFF. The CDR3 DNA is TGTGCCACGAAAGGCGGACAGGGCCTTGGTGAGCAGTTCTTC. The rearrangement uses TRBV2 and TRBJ2-1; TRBD1 matches at 8 bases. The V gene's germline CDR1 is SNHLY and CDR2 FYNNEI. There are 14 residues in the CDR3. After removal of 10 bases from V and 9 bases from J, the junction contained 14 bases not matched to a gene.

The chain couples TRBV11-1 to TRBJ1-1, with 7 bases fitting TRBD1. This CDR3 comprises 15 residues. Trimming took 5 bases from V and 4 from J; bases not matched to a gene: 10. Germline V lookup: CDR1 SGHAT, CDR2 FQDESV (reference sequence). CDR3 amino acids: CASSQRQGTGTEAFF. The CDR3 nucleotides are TGTGCCAGCAGCCAGCGACAGGGAACGGGCACTGAAGCTTTCTTT.

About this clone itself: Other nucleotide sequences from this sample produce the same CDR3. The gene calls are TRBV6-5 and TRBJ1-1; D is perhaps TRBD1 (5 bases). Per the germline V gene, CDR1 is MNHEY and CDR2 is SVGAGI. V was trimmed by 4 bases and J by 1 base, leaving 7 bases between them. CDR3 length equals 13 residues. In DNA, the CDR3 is TGTGCCAGCAGTTTAACAGGGAACACTGAAGCTTTCTTT. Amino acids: CASSLTGNTEAFF.